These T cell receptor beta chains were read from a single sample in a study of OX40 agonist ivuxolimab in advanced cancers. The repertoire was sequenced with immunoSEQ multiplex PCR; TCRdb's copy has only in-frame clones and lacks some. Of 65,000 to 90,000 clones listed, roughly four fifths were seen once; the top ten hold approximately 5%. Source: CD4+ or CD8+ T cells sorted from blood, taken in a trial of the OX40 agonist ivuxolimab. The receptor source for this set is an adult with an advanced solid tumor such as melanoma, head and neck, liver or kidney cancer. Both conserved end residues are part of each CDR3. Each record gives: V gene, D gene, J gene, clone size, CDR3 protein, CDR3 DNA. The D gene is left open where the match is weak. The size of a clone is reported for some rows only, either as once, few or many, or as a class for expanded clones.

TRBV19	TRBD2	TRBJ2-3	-	CASSIVATSGADTQYF	TGTGCCAGTAGTATAGTAGCGACTAGCGGTGCAGATACGCAGTATTTT
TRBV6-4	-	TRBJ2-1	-	CASSDGWAYGNEQFF	TGTGCCAGCAGTGATGGGTGGGCCTACGGTAATGAGCAGTTCTTC
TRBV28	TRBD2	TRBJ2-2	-	CASSPSGRGLFF	TGTGCCAGCAGTCCAAGCGGGAGAGGGCTGTTTTTT
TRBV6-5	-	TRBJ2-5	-	CASGAGDQETQYF	TGTGCCAGCGGTGCGGGCGACCAAGAGACCCAGTACTTC
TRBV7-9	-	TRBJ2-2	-	CASSAPTATSTGELFF	TGTGCCAGCAGCGCACCGACCGCCACGAGCACCGGGGAGCTGTTTTTT
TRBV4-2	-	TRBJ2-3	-	CASSQGGDHTDTQYF	TGTGCCAGCAGCCAAGGAGGGGACCACACAGATACGCAGTATTTT
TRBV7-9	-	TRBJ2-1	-	CASSLGQVGNEQFF	TGTGCCAGCAGCTTAGGACAGGTGGGAAATGAGCAGTTCTTC
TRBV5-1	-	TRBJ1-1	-	CASSSNPGGPVNTEAFF	TGCGCCAGCAGCTCTAATCCTGGGGGCCCCGTGAACACTGAAGCTTTCTTT
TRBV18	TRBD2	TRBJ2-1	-	CASSPPTGTRHNEQFF	TGTGCCAGCTCACCACCGACCGGGACTAGACACAATGAGCAGTTCTTC
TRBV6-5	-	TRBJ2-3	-	CASSYSGGRTDTQYF	TGTGCCAGCAGTTACTCGGGGGGCCGCACAGATACGCAGTATTTT
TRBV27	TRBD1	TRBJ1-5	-	CASSRTGGRQPQHF	TGTGCCAGCAGCCGTACAGGGGGCCGGCAGCCCCAGCATTTT
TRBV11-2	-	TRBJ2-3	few	CATKGSTDTQYF	TGTGCCACCAAGGGGAGCACAGATACGCAGTATTTT
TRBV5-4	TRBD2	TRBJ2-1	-	CASSGGTSGGNNEQFF	TGTGCCAGCAGCGGGGGGACTAGCGGGGGGAACAATGAGCAGTTCTTC
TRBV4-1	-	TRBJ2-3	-	CASSQAPDTQYF	TGCGCCAGCAGCCAAGCCCCAGATACGCAGTATTTT
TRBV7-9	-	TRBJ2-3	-	CASISSPSPADTQYF	TGTGCCAGCATAAGCTCGCCATCGCCCGCAGATACGCAGTATTTT
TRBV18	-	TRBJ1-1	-	CASSPRNPGHEGTEAFF	TGTGCCAGCTCACCTCGAAATCCGGGACACGAAGGGACTGAAGCTTTCTTT
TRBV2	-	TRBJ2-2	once	CASSEANRVTGELFF	TGTGCCAGCAGTGAAGCGAACAGGGTCACCGGGGAGCTGTTTTTT
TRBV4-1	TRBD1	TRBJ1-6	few	CASSPSRDSYNSPLHF	TGCGCCAGCAGCCCCTCCCGGGACAGCTATAATTCACCCCTCCACTTT
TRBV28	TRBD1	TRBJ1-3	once	CASTGAGQVFSGNTIYF	TGTGCCAGCACCGGCGCGGGACAGGTCTTTTCTGGAAACACCATATATTTT
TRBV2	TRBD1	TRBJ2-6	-	CASTPGQGNSGANVLTF	TGTGCCAGCACCCCGGGACAGGGAAACTCTGGGGCCAACGTCCTGACTTTC
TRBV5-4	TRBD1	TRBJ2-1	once	CASSLRDRGDNEQFF	TGTGCCAGCAGCTTGAGGGACAGGGGGGACAATGAGCAGTTCTTC
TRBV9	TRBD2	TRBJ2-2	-	CASSASGNTGELFF	TGTGCCAGCAGCGCTAGCGGGAACACCGGGGAGCTGTTTTTT
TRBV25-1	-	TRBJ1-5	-	CASSDDSDQPQHF	TGTGCCAGCAGTGACGACAGCGATCAGCCCCAGCATTTT
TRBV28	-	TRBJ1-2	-	CASGPLGYRTDFYGYTF	TGTGCCAGCGGTCCCTTAGGGTACCGGACAGACTTTTATGGCTACACCTTC
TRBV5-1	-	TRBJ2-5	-	CASSFEETQYF	TGCGCCAGCAGCTTTGAAGAGACCCAGTACTTC
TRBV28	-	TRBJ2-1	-	CASSTSVTDNEQFF	TGTGCCAGCTCCACCAGCGTGACCGACAATGAGCAGTTCTTC
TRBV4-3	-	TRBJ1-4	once	CASSPHAGAYEKLFF	TGCGCCAGCAGCCCCCATGCGGGGGCCTATGAAAAACTGTTTTTT
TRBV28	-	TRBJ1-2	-	CASSPSRAGYTF	TGTGCCAGCAGTCCCAGCAGGGCTGGCTACACCTTC
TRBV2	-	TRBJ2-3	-	CASSEALGGPDTQYF	TGTGCCAGCAGTGAAGCGCTTGGGGGCCCGGATACGCAGTATTTT
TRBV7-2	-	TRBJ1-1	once	CASSRTVNTEAFF	TGTGCCAGCAGCAGGACCGTGAACACTGAAGCTTTCTTT
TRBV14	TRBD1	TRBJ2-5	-	CASSQARTGARSYETQYF	TGTGCCAGCAGCCAAGCCAGGACAGGGGCTCGAAGTTACGAGACCCAGTACTTC
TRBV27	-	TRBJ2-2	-	CASLRRAGGHTGELFF	TGTGCCAGCCTTAGGAGAGCCGGGGGACACACCGGGGAGCTGTTTTTT
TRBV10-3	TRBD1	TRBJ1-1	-	CAISEKGAGTEAFF	TGTGCCATCAGTGAAAAGGGGGCGGGAACTGAAGCTTTCTTT
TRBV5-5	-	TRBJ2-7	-	CASSLVYESYEQYF	TGTGCCAGCAGCTTGGTATATGAATCCTACGAGCAGTACTTC
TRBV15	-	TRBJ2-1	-	CATSRGDLNNEQFF	TGTGCCACCAGCAGAGGGGACTTGAACAATGAGCAGTTCTTC
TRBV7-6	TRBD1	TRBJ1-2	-	CASSPGQGGGYTF	TGTGCCAGCAGCCCTGGACAGGGGGGTGGCTACACCTTC
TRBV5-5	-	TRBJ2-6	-	CASSSLDVLANVLTF	TGTGCCAGCAGCAGCCTAGACGTTTTGGCCAACGTCCTGACTTTC
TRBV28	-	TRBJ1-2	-	CASTPPRGINYGYTF	TGTGCCAGCACCCCCCCTCGCGGAATTAACTATGGCTACACCTTC
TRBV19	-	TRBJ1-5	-	CASTSGAYQPQHF	TGTGCCAGTACCTCAGGGGCGTATCAGCCCCAGCATTTT